This passage covers 25 T cell receptor beta chains from one sample sequenced in a study of cytomegalovirus exposure and HLA in healthy donors. Both 60 Vbeta primers and 13 Jbeta primers went into the PCR. The data were produced by immunoSEQ multiplex PCR, yet TCRdb's version contains in-frame clones alone and is incomplete. The data contain around 150,000 clones, around 76% of them singletons. The source material was PBMCs. Receptors were obtained from a middle-aged man in good health and CMV-seropositive.

This clone was observed a single time. The chain couples TRBV5-1 to TRBJ2-3; 7 positions match TRBD1. This CDR3 comprises 17 residues. Germline lookup yields CDR1 SGHRS and CDR2 YFSETQ. The junction had 15 bases not matched to a gene; V was cut back by 5 bases and J by 3 bases. In DNA, the CDR3 is TGCGCCAGCAGTACCCAGCCGACAGGGATGGTAACAGATACGCAGTATTTT. Residues: CASSTQPTGMVTDTQYF. Using reference TRBV5-1 and TRBJ2-3 for the parts outside the CDR3, the full variable domain is KAGVTQTPRYLIKTRGQQVTLSCSPISGHRSVSWYQQTPGQGLQFLFEYFSETQRNKGNFPGRFSGRQFSNSRSEMNVSTLELGDSALYLCASSTQPTGMVTDTQYFGPGTRLTVL.

The DNA for the CDR3 is TGTGCCAGCAGCCAGAAAGGGACTAGCGGGGGGGCCCGCACAGATACGCAGTATTTT. As protein: CASSQKGTSGGARTDTQYF. The J gene is TRBJ2-3, the V gene TRBV4-2; 16 bases align to TRBD2. The germline CDR1 and CDR2 sequences are LGHNA and YNFKEQ. The CDR3 is made up of 19 amino acids. J lost 1 base, V lost 3 bases, and 7 bases had no gene match.

The chain has TRBV27 and TRBJ1-2, with D unresolved. The V and J ends lost 3 bases and 3 bases respectively, with 8 bases between them. Germline V gene sequence: CDR1 MNHEY, CDR2 SMNVEV (reference sequence). The CDR3 has 13 residues. CDR3: CASSLGRYYGYTF. DNA for the CDR3: TGTGCCAGCAGTTTGGGCCGCTACTATGGCTACACCTTC.

V gene TRBV4-2 combines with J gene TRBJ2-7; tentatively, D is TRBD2 (5 bases). The germline V and J ends were trimmed by 4 bases and 3 bases, with 16 bases remaining between them. The CDR3 is 15 residues long. Germline assignment: CDR1 LGHNA and CDR2 YNFKEQ. The DNA of the CDR3 is TGTGCCAGCAGCCGCCACGGGGAAGGAAGCTACGAGCAGTACTTC. It encodes CASSRHGEGSYEQYF.

The chain joins TRBV11-2 to TRBJ2-7; perhaps TRBD1 as D (6 bases). The CDR3 has 13 amino acids. The V gene's germline CDR1 is SGHAT and CDR2 FQNNGV. The V and J ends lost 3 bases and 10 bases respectively, with 16 bases between them. The CDR3 coding sequence is TGTGCCAGCAGCTTTAAGACAGGCTCGGAACAGTACTTC. Translation gives CASSFKTGSEQYF.

The V call is TRBV2, the J call TRBJ1-5; the match to TRBD1 covers 7 bases. The CDR3 consists of 13 residues. With V trimmed by 4 bases and J by 4 bases, 1 base remained unmatched. The germline gives CDR1 SNHLY, CDR2 FYNNEI. The CDR3 spells CASSVTGNQPQHF. Written as DNA, the CDR3 is TGTGCCAGCAGTGTGACAGGGAATCAGCCCCAGCATTTT.

V usage is TRBV19 and J usage is TRBJ2-3, with 9 bases fitting TRBD1. V lost 5 bases, J lost 2 bases, and 5 bases stayed unmatched. Looked up from germline, CDR1 is LNHDA and CDR2 is SQIVND (reference sequence). The CDR3 totals 15 residues. CDR3 loop: CASSSGQGNTDTQYF. The DNA for the CDR3 is TGTGCCAGTAGTTCAGGACAGGGGAACACAGATACGCAGTATTTT.

The chain couples TRBV28 to TRBJ1-3; no clear D. Germline V lookup: CDR1 MDHEN, CDR2 SYDVKM. Trimming cost V 5 bases and J 0 bases, with 11 bases left between them. This CDR3 has 15 residues. CDR3 loop: CASSTDGISGNTIYF. In DNA form, the CDR3 reads TGTGCCAGCAGTACAGACGGGATCTCTGGAAACACCATATATTTT.

This rearrangement joins TRBV20-1 to TRBJ2-3; D unclear. Trimming shortened V by 5 bases and J by 3 bases, and 6 bases separated the two germline ends. CDR3 length: 11 residues. Germline values: CDR1 DFQATT, CDR2 SNEGSKA (reference sequence). The CDR3 reads CSALITDTQYF. The CDR3 DNA reads TGCAGTGCTCTAATAACAGATACGCAGTATTTT.

The CDR3 loop reads CASTYTRGTEAFF. Written as DNA, the CDR3 is TGTGCCAGCACCTACACGCGGGGCACTGAAGCTTTCTTT. The chain carries TRBV6-5 and TRBJ1-1; D is uncertain. Germline lookup yields CDR1 MNHEY and CDR2 SVGAGI. The CDR3 runs 13 residues. The V gene lost 7 bases and the J gene lost 4 bases, with 13 bases spanning the gap.

The chain uses TRBV5-4 and TRBJ1-2; 7 nucleotides match TRBD1. The CDR3 totals 14 residues. CDR1 is SGHNT and CDR2 is YYREEE in the germline V gene (reference sequence). Trimming removed 4 bases from V and 7 bases from J; junction bases left unmatched: 10. The CDR3 DNA reads as TGTGCCAGCAGCCCCGGGATGGGGGACAGTGGCTACACCTTC. Its translation: CASSPGMGDSGYTF. Full variable domain (remainder filled in from reference TRBV5-4 and TRBJ1-2): ETGVTQSPTHLIKTRGQQVTLRCSSQSGHNTVSWYQQALGQGPQFIFQYYREEENGRGNFPPRFSGLQFPNYSSELNVNALELDDSALYLCASSPGMGDSGYTFGSGTRLTVV.

The rearrangement joins TRBV20-1 to TRBJ1-1, with D possibly being TRBD1 (6 bases). Germline V gene lookup returns CDR1 DFQATT and CDR2 SNEGSKA (reference sequence). The CDR3 extends over 11 amino acids. CDR3 sequence reads: CGGQWNTEAFF. CDR3 bases: TGCGGTGGACAGTGGAACACTGAAGCTTTCTTT.

The rearrangement uses TRBV28 and TRBJ2-5, with 11 nucleotides matching TRBD1. The germline gives CDR1 MDHEN, CDR2 SYDVKM. The CDR3 runs to 15 residues. Trimming at V came to 5 bases and at J to 5 bases, leaving 7 bases not matched to a gene. CDR3 region: CASSGDRGGMETQYF. The CDR3 DNA reads as TGTGCCAGCAGTGGGGACAGGGGGGGGATGGAGACCCAGTACTTC.

This clone has more than one count but fewer than ten. The CDR3 reads CASSQKGRLSGYTF. The DNA of the CDR3 is TGTGCCAGCAGTCAAAAGGGGCGGCTCTCTGGCTACACCTTC. The chain has TRBV27 and TRBJ1-2; a weak D match, TRBD1 (5 bases). Trimming removed 5 bases at V and 7 bases at J, with 17 bases between. The CDR3 has 14 residues. CDR1 is MNHEY and CDR2 is SMNVEV in the germline V gene (reference sequence).

The V and J genes are TRBV20-1 and TRBJ1-2; 12 nucleotides match TRBD1. The J segment lost 7 bases and the V segment lost 7 bases, leaving 1 base of the junction unmatched. The CDR3 covers 11 residues. Germline CDR1 reads DFQATT; CDR2 reads SNEGSKA (reference sequence). The CDR3 DNA follows: TGCAGTGGGGACAGGGGGCCTGGCTACACCTTC. Protein sequence: CSGDRGPGYTF.

This sequence joins TRBV18 and TRBJ2-7; 7 nucleotides match TRBD1. The V gene's germline CDR1 is KGHSH and CDR2 LQKENI. The trim removed 4 bases at V and 6 bases at J, leaving 6 bases unmatched. This CDR3 has 13 residues. This CDR3 is CASSLDRAVEQYF. The CDR3 coding sequence is TGTGCCAGCTCACTTGACAGGGCGGTCGAGCAGTACTTC.

The DNA of the CDR3 is TGCGCCAGCAGCTACTCGGACGGACTTTCCTACGAGCAGTACTTC. It translates to CASSYSDGLSYEQYF. The chain combines TRBV5-1 with TRBJ2-7, with TRBD2 as a possible D gene (5 bases). This CDR3 comprises 15 residues. Deletions cut 3 bases from V and 1 base from J, with 14 bases between. The germline V gene encodes CDR1 SGHRS and CDR2 YFSETQ.

This clone was recorded a few times. This chain uses TRBV30 with TRBJ2-1, with unresolved D. V was shortened by 7 bases and J by 1 base, with 14 bases between the two germline ends. The germline gives CDR1 GTSNPN, CDR2 SVGIG (reference sequence). This CDR3 spans 14 amino acids. The CDR3 DNA reads as TGTGCCTCCTCCCGTGGCATATCCTACAATGAGCAGTTCTTC. It translates to CASSRGISYNEQFF.

The rearrangement uses TRBV6-1 and TRBJ2-5; 9 bases fit TRBD2. The last part of the DNA fits TRBJ2-7 better; the J call may be wrong. The V gene's germline CDR1 is MNHNS and CDR2 SASEGT. CDR3 length: 15 residues. This chain's CDR3 is CASSGGSGGTYEQYF. In DNA form, the CDR3 reads TGTGCCAGCAGTGGGGGAAGCGGGGGGACCTACGAGCAGTACTTC.

This rearrangement joins TRBV19 to TRBJ2-2; D remains unclear. CDR3 length equals 12 residues. The germline V and J ends were trimmed by 7 bases and 6 bases, with 9 bases remaining between them. The germline gives CDR1 LNHDA, CDR2 SQIVND (reference sequence). CDR3 residues: CASTPSPGELFF. Written as DNA, the CDR3 is TGTGCCAGTACCCCAAGCCCCGGGGAGCTGTTTTTT.

This clone showed up just a few times. CDR3 in DNA: TGTGCCAGCAGCCTTTACCAGTCGCAAACGCAGTATTTT. Protein: CASSLYQSQTQYF. The V gene is TRBV5-6, the J gene TRBJ2-3; D gene uncertain. The germline gives CDR1 SGHDT, CDR2 YYEEEE. Between the trimmed V and J ends, which lost 4 bases and 9 bases, there was a span of 15 bases. This CDR3 has 13 residues. Full variable domain (remainder filled in from reference TRBV5-6 and TRBJ2-3): DAGVTQSPTHLIKTRGQQVTLRCSPKSGHDTVSWYQQALGQGPQFIFQYYEEEERQRGNFPDRFSGHQFPNYSSELNVNALLLGDSALYLCASSLYQSQTQYFGPGTRLTVL.

This clone was counted only a few times. V usage is TRBV7-2 and J usage is TRBJ1-2, with 8 positions matching TRBD1. Losses at the gene ends were 11 bases for V and 4 bases for J; bases not matched to a gene: 15. This CDR3 comprises 15 residues. CDR1 and CDR2 (germline): SGHTA, FQGNSA. CDR3 sequence: CASSVSDRAVYGYTF. CDR3 DNA: TGTGCCTCCTCAGTTTCGGACAGGGCCGTCTATGGCTACACCTTC.

A remark on this clone: Additional DNA sequences in this sample encode the identical CDR3. This sequence joins TRBV4-3 and TRBJ1-2; TRBD1 aligns across 8 bases. CDR3 length: 15 residues. The ends lost 1 base at V and 7 bases at J; junction bases unmatched: 8. The V gene's germline CDR1 is LGHNA and CDR2 YSLEER. CDR3 bases: TGCGCCAGCAGCCAAGCCAGACAGGGGACGAGTGGCTACACCTTC. Translating gives CASSQARQGTSGYTF.

This sequence joins TRBV20-1 and TRBJ1-1; D uncertain. Germline lookup yields CDR1 DFQATT and CDR2 SNEGSKA (reference sequence). Deletions cut 3 bases from V and 1 base from J, with 3 bases between. The CDR3 spans 11 residues. The CDR3 nucleotides read TGCAGTGCTAGGGCGAACACTGAAGCTTTCTTT. It yields the protein CSARANTEAFF.

J is TRBJ1-1 and V is TRBV19, with D tentatively TRBD1 (6 bases). This CDR3 contains 13 residues. The germline V gene has CDR1 LNHDA and CDR2 SQIVND (reference sequence). Trimming pared 6 bases from V and 6 bases from J, leaving 14 bases between. The CDR3 DNA is TGTGCCAGTAGGCCAGACAGGCGCGCTGAAGCTTTCTTT. This sequence encodes CASRPDRRAEAFF.